This T cell receptor (beta chain) was sequenced in a study of T cell responses to AZD1222 COVID-19 vaccine. Regarding the study as a whole: Clonal diversity was possibly underestimated, and white British individuals and females predominated among donors.

Points on this clone: Its target is not known. One end of the junction is discordant with germline, which a read error may explain.

Germline values: CDR1 SGDLS, CDR2 YYNGEE. This CDR3 region has 13 residues. This table comes from immunoSEQ multiplex PCR, and its TCRdb copy is limited to in-frame clones, with some not included. The table records 110,000 to 150,000 clones, about nine tenths of them present only once. The sequenced sample was peripheral blood, obtained 28 days after the second AZD1222 dose. The receptor's source is an adult who received the AZD1222 COVID-19 vaccine. The chain is built from TRBV9 and TRBJ2-6; the D call may be TRBD1 or TRBD2 (5 bases each). The CDR3 DNA follows: TGTGCCAGCGAGTATCCTGGGGGCAACGTCCTGACTTTC. This translates into CASEYPGGNVLTF. Using reference TRBV9 and TRBJ2-6 for the parts outside the CDR3, the full variable domain is DSGVTQTPKHLITATGQRVTLRCSPRSGDLSVYWYQQSLDQGLQFLIQYYNGEERAKGNILERFSAQQFPDLHSELNLSSLELGDSALYFCASEYPGGNVLTFGAGSRLTVL.